These 3 T cell receptor beta chains originate from one sample sequenced in a study of beta chain features in type 1 diabetes (dated by TCRdb to between 2017 and 2018). Library preparation employed the immunoSEQ multiplex PCR assay. The entire amount of isolated RNA was reverse transcribed using the High Capacity cDNA Reverse Transcription Kit, so the sequenced TCRB transcripts were expressed ones. TCRdb took this table from immuneACCESS and kept in-frame rearrangements with V and J called. Such tables lack part of the clones; where checked against another copy, unresolved V genes explain under half of the gap, and the rest is unexplained. In this sample the table shows fewer than 200,000 clones, around 8% of which occur a single time. The ten largest account for almost 0.65% of the sample. The specimen was central memory CD4+ T cells from blood. The origin of the receptors is a young man in good health.

The rearrangement joins TRBV30 to TRBJ2-2; 8 nucleotides match TRBD2. The V and J ends lost 3 bases and 5 bases, in that order; junction bases with no gene match: 8. The germline gives CDR1 GTSNPN, CDR2 SVGIG (reference sequence). This CDR3 region has 15 residues. The CDR3 DNA reads as TGTGCCTGGAGAATAGGGACTAGGGTGACCGGGGAGCTGTTTTTT. Protein product: CAWRIGTRVTGELFF.

This clone appeared a few times. This chain joins TRBV19 and TRBJ2-3, with a possible D match to TRBD2 (6 bases). The ends were cut back, 7 bases at V and 1 base at J, with 15 bases in the middle. Germline CDR1 reads LNHDA; CDR2 reads SQIVND (reference sequence). The length of the CDR3 is 15 residues. The CDR3 nucleotides are TGTGCCAGTACCACAGGCGGGGAGGGCACAGATACGCAGTATTTT. As protein: CASTTGGEGTDTQYF. The variable domain in full, completed from reference TRBV19 and TRBJ2-3, reads DGGITQSPKYLFRKEGQNVTLSCEQNLNHDAMYWYRQDPGQGLRLIYYSQIVNDFQKGDIAEGYSVSREKKESFPLTVTSAQKNPTAFYLCASTTGGEGTDTQYFGPGTRLTVL.

The chain combines TRBV29-1 with TRBJ2-3; D is undetermined. In germline, CDR1 is SQVTM, CDR2 ANQGSEA. V dropped 4 bases and J dropped 5 bases, with 7 bases sitting between them. This CDR3 comprises 11 residues. The CDR3 loop is CSVGHEDTQYF. CDR3 nucleotides: TGCAGCGTTGGACATGAAGATACGCAGTATTTT.